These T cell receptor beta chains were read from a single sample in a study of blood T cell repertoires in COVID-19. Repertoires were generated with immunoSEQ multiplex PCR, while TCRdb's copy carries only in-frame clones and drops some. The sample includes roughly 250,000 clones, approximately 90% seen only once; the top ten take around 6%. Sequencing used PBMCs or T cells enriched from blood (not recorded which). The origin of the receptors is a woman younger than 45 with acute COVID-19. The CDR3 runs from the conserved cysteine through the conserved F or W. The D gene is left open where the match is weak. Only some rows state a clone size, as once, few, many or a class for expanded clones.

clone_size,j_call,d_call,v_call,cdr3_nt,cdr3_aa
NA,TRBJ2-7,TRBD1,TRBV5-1,TGCGCCAGCAGCTTGCGGACAGGGGGAGACGGCGAGCAGTACTTC,CASSLRTGGDGEQYF
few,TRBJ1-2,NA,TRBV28,TGTGCCAGCAGCAAGACAGGAAACTATGGCTACACCTTC,CASSKTGNYGYTF
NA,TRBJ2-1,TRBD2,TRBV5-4,TGTGCCAGCAGCCCACCGACTAGCGGGGGTACGGGGACCTACAATGAGCAGTTCTTC,CASSPPTSGGTGTYNEQFF
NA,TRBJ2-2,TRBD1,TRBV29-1,TGCAGCGTTGTCGGGACAGCGAACACCGGGGAGCTGTTTTTT,CSVVGTANTGELFF
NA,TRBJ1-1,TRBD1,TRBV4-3,TGCGCCAGCAGCCAAGTGCCGGGACAGGGGAGGGCTGAAGCTTTCTTT,CASSQVPGQGRAEAFF
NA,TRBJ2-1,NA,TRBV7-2,TGTGCCAGCAGCTTAAGTGCCGGCTCCTACAATGAGCAGTTCTTC,CASSLSAGSYNEQFF
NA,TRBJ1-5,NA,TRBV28,TGTGCCAGCAGTTTATTGGGGGGACAGCCCCAGCATTTT,CASSLLGGQPQHF
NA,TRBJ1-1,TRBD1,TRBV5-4,TGTGCCAGCAGCATAGGGACAGGGGTCGGAACTGAAGCTTTCTTT,CASSIGTGVGTEAFF
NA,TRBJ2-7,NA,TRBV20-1,TGCAGTGCCGGACTGATCTACGAGCAGTACTTC,CSAGLIYEQYF
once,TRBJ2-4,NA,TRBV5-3,TGTGCCGGAGATGGCCGAAACATTCAGTACTTC,CAGDGRNIQYF
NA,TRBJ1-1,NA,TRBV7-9,TGTGCCAGCAGCGAGACAGGACTGGAAGCTTTCTTT,CASSETGLEAFF
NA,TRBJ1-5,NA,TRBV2,TGTGCCAGCAGCGGACAAACCCTGAATCAGCCCCAGCATTTT,CASSGQTLNQPQHF
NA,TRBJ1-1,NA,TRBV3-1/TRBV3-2,TGTGCCAGCAGCCAAGGGAGGGCACCGGGAGAAGCTTTCTTT,CASSQGRAPGEAFF
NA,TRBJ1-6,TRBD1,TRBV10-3,TGTGCCATCAGGAGGGACAGGGATTCACCCCTCCACTTT,CAIRRDRDSPLHF
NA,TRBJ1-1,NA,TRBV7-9,TGTGCCAGCAGCTTAGTTGGACGGGAGAACACTGAAGCTTTCTTT,CASSLVGRENTEAFF
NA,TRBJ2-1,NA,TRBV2,TGTGCCAGCAAAGGGGGTCGGGATGAGCAGTTCTTC,CASKGGRDEQFF
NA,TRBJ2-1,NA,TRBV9,TGTGCCAGCAGCGTAGCTGGAACAGCCATTGATGAGCAGTTCTTC,CASSVAGTAIDEQFF
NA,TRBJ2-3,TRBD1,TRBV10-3,TGTGCCATCATGGACAGGGGGACAGATACGCAGTATTTT,CAIMDRGTDTQYF
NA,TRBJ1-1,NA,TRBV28,TGTGCCAGCAGTTTAGGTCGCCGAGGCCCTGAAGCTTTCTTT,CASSLGRRGPEAFF
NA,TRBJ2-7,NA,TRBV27,TGTGCCAGCACCGCTCACCGGGGTTTACAATACGAGCAGTACTTC,CASTAHRGLQYEQYF
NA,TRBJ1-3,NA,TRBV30,TGTGCCTGGAGTGTACTGATGGGGCCTGGAAACACCATATATTTT,CAWSVLMGPGNTIYF
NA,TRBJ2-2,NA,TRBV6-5,TGTGCCTTAGCTAGCGCGAGGGGCGGGGAGCTGTTTTTT,CALASARGGELFF
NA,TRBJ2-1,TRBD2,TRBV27,TGTGCCAGCAGCCGCGGGGGGGCCGCCTACAATGAGCAGTTCTTC,CASSRGGAAYNEQFF
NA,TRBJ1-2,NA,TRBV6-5,TGTGCCAGCAGTTACTCGGGGCCTGAAACTCATGGCTACACCTTC,CASSYSGPETHGYTF
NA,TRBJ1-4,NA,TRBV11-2,TGTGCCAGCAGCTCAGTACAGGGCCGTAATGAAAAACTGTTTTTT,CASSSVQGRNEKLFF
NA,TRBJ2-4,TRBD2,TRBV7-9,TGTGCCAGCAGCTTAGGGACTAGCGCAGGCCTAGCCAAAAACATTCAGTACTTC,CASSLGTSAGLAKNIQYF
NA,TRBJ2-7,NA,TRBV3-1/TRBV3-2,TGTGCCAGCAGCCACGAGACTCCCTTTAGACTCACCTACGAGCAGTACTTC,CASSHETPFRLTYEQYF
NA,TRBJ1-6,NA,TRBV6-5,TGTGCCAGCAGTTACTCGGCGGGCAGAGGGGGTTCACCCCTCCACTTT,CASSYSAGRGGSPLHF
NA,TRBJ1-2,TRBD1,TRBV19,TGTGCCAGTAGTGCCTCAGGGGGGTATGGCTACACCTTC,CASSASGGYGYTF
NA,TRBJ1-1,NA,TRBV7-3,TGTGCCAGCAGCCGCATGGGCCTCACTGAAGCTTTCTTT,CASSRMGLTEAFF
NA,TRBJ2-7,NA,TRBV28,TGTGCCAGCAGTTCCACAGGCGCCGTCGACTACGAGCAGTACTTC,CASSSTGAVDYEQYF
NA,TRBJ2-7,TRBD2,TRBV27,TGTGCCAGCAGTCCCCTGACTAGCGGGAGTAACGAGCAGTACTTC,CASSPLTSGSNEQYF
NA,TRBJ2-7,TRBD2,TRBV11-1,TGTGCCAGCAGCCTATCTCGGGGACTAGTAGACGAGCAGTACTTC,CASSLSRGLVDEQYF